A selection of T cell receptor beta chains follows, all from one sample in a study of blood T cell repertoires in COVID-19. Profiling relied on immunoSEQ multiplex PCR, and the TCRdb table lists in-frame clones only, not all of them. The sample has 200,000 or so clones, more than 75% seen once; the top ten hold 3% to 3.5%. The sample taken for sequencing was peripheral blood. These TCRs come from a man aged 55 to 70 with acute or convalescent COVID-19. Each CDR3 is given with its conserved first and last residue. The D gene is left open where the match is weak. Clone sizes are given selectively: once, few, many, or a class where the clone is expanded.

size,V,D,J,DNA,CDR3
.,TRBV7-3,TRBD1,TRBJ1-6,TGTGCCAGCAGCTTAAGTTTCCCGACAGGGGGCGGCTCACCCCTCCACTTT,CASSLSFPTGGGSPLHF
.,TRBV6-4,TRBD2,TRBJ2-3,TGTGCCAGCAGCCAATTGGGACTAGCGGGGGATACGCAGTATTTT,CASSQLGLAGDTQYF
.,TRBV4-3,.,TRBJ2-7,TGCGCCAGCAGCCAAGATGGGCAGGTTACCTACGAGCAGTACTTC,CASSQDGQVTYEQYF
.,TRBV3-1/TRBV3-2,.,TRBJ2-7,TGTGCCAGCAGCCCGGGACTTCCCCACGAGCAGTACTTC,CASSPGLPHEQYF
once,TRBV5-1,.,TRBJ2-7,TGCGCCAGCAGCTCTGGTGGGACAAAGGCCCGCTACGAGCAGTACTTC,CASSSGGTKARYEQYF
.,TRBV9,.,TRBJ2-1,TGTGCCAGCAGCGACCGGGACTTGTACAATGAGCAGTTCTTC,CASSDRDLYNEQFF
.,TRBV21-1,.,TRBJ1-1,TGTGCCAGCAGCCGTCCGGGACAGGGAAAATCTACTGAAGCTTTCTTT,CASSRPGQGKSTEAFF
.,TRBV7-2,TRBD1,TRBJ1-2,TGTGCCAGCAGCCTCGGACAGGCGCATGGCTACACCTTC,CASSLGQAHGYTF
.,TRBV7-9,TRBD1,TRBJ1-3,TGTGCCAGCAGCTTATACCCCGGTAGGGACAGCTCTGGAAACACCATATATTTT,CASSLYPGRDSSGNTIYF
once,TRBV7-3,TRBD1,TRBJ2-2,TGTGCCAGCCGGACAGGGAACACCGGGGAGCTGTTTTTT,CASRTGNTGELFF
.,TRBV29-1,TRBD1,TRBJ2-7,TGCAGCGCGCAGGGGGCCTATCCTTACGAGCAGTACTTC,CSAQGAYPYEQYF
.,TRBV14,.,TRBJ2-5,TGTGCCAGCAGCCAAGGTGGCCCGTGGGGGCATCAAGAGACCCAGTACTTC,CASSQGGPWGHQETQYF
.,TRBV28,.,TRBJ2-5,TGTGCCAGCAGTTCCGGCGGGGAGACCCAGTACTTC,CASSSGGETQYF
.,TRBV5-1,.,TRBJ1-3,TGCGCCAGCAGTTTAACGACATACTCTGGAAACACCATATATTTT,CASSLTTYSGNTIYF
.,TRBV6-5,.,TRBJ2-3,TGTGCCAGCACCCCACTCCGGTCACGCACAGATACGCAGTATTTT,CASTPLRSRTDTQYF
.,TRBV7-3,.,TRBJ2-7,TGTGCCAGCAGCTTAAACCCCACAGGGTTTGCCTACGAGCAGTACTTC,CASSLNPTGFAYEQYF
.,TRBV6-2/TRBV6-3,TRBD1,TRBJ1-2,TGTGCCAGCAGCCCTAATCCCCCTCTAGGACAGGGGGGTGGCTACACCTTC,CASSPNPPLGQGGGYTF
.,TRBV4-2,.,TRBJ1-2,TGTGCCAGCAGCCAAGATCTGGAGGATGGCTACACCTTC,CASSQDLEDGYTF
.,TRBV7-2,TRBD2,TRBJ2-5,TGTGCCAGCAGCGCAGAGTTAGGCACTAGCGAGCAAGAGACCCAGTACTTC,CASSAELGTSEQETQYF
.,TRBV12-3/TRBV12-4,.,TRBJ2-5,TGTGCCAGCAGTCCTACCGCAGAGACCCAGTACTTC,CASSPTAETQYF
.,TRBV14,TRBD2,TRBJ2-1,TGTGCCAGCAGCCTACTCGCGGGGGGGAGGGGAGAGCAGTTCTTC,CASSLLAGGRGEQFF
.,TRBV5-1,TRBD1,TRBJ2-3,TGCGCCAGCAGCTTGAACCCGGGACAGAAAAGCACAGATACGCAGTATTTT,CASSLNPGQKSTDTQYF